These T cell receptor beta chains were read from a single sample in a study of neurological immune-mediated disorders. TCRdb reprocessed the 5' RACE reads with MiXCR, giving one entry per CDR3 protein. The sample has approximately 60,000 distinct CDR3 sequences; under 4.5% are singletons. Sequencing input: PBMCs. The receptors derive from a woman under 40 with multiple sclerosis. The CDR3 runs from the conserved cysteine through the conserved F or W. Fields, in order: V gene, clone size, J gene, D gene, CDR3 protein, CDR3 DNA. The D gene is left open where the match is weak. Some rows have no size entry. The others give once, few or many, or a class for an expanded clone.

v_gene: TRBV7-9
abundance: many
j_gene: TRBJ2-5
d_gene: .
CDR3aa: CASSTNFLETQYF
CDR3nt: TGTGCCAGCAGCACTAACTTTTTGGAGACCCAGTACTTC

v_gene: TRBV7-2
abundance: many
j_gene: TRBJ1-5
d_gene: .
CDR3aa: CASSAWGGNQPQHF
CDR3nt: TGTGCCAGCAGCGCCTGGGGGGGGAATCAGCCCCAGCATTTT

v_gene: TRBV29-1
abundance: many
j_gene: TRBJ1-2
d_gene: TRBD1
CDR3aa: CSVDPPDRGLYGYTF
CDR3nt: TGCAGCGTTGATCCCCCGGACAGGGGGCTCTATGGCTACACCTTC

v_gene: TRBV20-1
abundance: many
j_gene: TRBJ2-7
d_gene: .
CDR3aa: CSARDLTDYEQYF
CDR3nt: TGCAGTGCTAGAGATCTTACGGACTACGAGCAGTACTTC

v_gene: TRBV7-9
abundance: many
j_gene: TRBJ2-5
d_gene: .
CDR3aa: CASSLSPETQYF
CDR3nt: TGTGCCAGCAGCTTATCTCCAGAGACCCAGTACTTC

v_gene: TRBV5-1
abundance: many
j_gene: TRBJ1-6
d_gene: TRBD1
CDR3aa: CASSLGAGQVDSPLHF
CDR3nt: TGCGCCAGCAGCTTGGGTGCCGGACAGGTGGATTCACCCCTCCACTTT

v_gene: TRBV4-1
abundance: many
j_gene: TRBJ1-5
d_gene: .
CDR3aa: CASSLGGSSGGFNQPQNF
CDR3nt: TGCGCCAGCAGCCTAGGAGGTTCTAGCGGGGGCTTCAATCAGCCCCAGAATTTT

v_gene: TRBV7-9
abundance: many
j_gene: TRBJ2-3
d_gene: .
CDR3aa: CASSSSGQLTDTQYF
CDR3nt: TGTGCCAGCAGCTCCTCCGGGCAGCTCACAGATACGCAGTATTTT

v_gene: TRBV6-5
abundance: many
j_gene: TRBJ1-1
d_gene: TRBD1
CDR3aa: CASSWTGGGMNTEAFF
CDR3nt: TGTGCCAGCAGTTGGACAGGGGGAGGCATGAACACTGAAGCTTTCTTT

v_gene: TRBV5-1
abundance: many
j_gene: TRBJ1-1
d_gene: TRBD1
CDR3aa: CASSIRTGANTEAFF
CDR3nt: TGCGCCAGCAGCATTCGGACAGGGGCGAACACTGAAGCTTTCTTT

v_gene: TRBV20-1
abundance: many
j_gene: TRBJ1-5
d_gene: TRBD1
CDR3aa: CSASAPTGNQPQHF
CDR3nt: TGCAGTGCTAGTGCCCCGACAGGGAACCAGCCCCAGCATTTT

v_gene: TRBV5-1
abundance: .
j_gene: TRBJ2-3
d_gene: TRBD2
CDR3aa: CASQREGADTQYF
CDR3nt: TGCGCCAGCCAGCGGGAAGGTGCAGATACGCAGTATTTT

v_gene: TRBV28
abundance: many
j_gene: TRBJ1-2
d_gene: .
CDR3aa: CASSFSGWGSPGGYTF
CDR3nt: TGTGCCAGCAGTTTCTCAGGGTGGGGTTCGCCGGGTGGCTACACCTTC

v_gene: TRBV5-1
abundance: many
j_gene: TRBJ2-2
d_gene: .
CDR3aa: CASSLLSGNTGELFF
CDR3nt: TGCGCCAGCAGCTTACTAAGCGGGAACACCGGGGAGCTGTTTTTT

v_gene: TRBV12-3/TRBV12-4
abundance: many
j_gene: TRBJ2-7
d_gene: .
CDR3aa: CASSLDRSSYEQYF
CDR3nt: TGTGCCAGCAGTCTCGACAGGAGCTCCTACGAGCAGTACTTC

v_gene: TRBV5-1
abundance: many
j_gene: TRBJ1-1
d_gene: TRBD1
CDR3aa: CASSLAGGEGTEAFF
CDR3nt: TGCGCCAGCAGCTTGGCAGGGGGCGAGGGCACTGAAGCTTTCTTT

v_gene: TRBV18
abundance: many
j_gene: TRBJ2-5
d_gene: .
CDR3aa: CASSPLPTVTGYETQYF
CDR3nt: TGTGCCAGCTCACCACTCCCTACGGTCACGGGCTATGAGACCCAGTACTTC

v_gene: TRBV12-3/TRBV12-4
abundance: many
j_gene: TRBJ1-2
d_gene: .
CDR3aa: CASSFEGFPVHGYTF
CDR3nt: TGTGCCAGCAGTTTTGAGGGATTCCCTGTTCATGGCTACACCTTC

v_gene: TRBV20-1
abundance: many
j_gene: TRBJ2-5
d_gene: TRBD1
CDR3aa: CSAGSGQGPPQETQYF
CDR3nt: TGCAGTGCTGGCTCCGGACAGGGACCTCCCCAAGAGACCCAGTACTTC

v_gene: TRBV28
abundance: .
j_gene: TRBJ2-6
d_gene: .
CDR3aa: CASSLRGVAGANVLTF
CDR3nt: TGTGCCAGCAGCCTAAGGGGGGTAGCTGGGGCCAACGTCCTGACTTTC

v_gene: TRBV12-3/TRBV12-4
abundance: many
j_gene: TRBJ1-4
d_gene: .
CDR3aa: CASAFLGLGEKLFF
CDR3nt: TGTGCCAGCGCCTTTCTGGGCCTCGGGGAAAAACTGTTTTTT

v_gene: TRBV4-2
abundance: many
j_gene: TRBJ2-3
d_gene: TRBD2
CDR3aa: CASSQPIAGGSTDTQYF
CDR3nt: TGTGCCAGCAGCCAGCCTATAGCGGGGGGGAGCACAGATACGCAGTATTTT

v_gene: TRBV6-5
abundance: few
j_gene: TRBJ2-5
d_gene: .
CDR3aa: CASGEIGETQYF
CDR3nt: TGTGCCAGCGGGGAAATAGGAGAGACCCAGTACTTC

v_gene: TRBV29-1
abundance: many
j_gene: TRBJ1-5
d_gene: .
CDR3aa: CSVGGANQPQHF
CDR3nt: TGCAGCGTTGGAGGGGCCAATCAGCCCCAGCATTTT

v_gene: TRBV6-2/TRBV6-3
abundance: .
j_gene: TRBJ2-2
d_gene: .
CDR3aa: CASGGTPSTGELFF
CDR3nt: TGTGCCAGTGGGGGGACTCCGAGCACCGGGGAGCTGTTTTTT